The next 21 T cell receptor beta chains were all read from a single sample in a study of response to subunit inactivated influenza vaccine (dated by TCRdb to between 2018 and 2020). Receptor libraries were prepared by RT-PCR. Sequenced on an Illumina HiSeq 2500. The public sequencing data were trimmed at Q25 with fastp and processed into clonotypes with MiXCR by TCRdb, which kept only in-frame beta chains. Rows with one shared CDR3 protein collapse into an entry with the most common genes and DNA. This sample comprises hundreds of thousands of distinct CDR3 sequences, roughly 14% of them detected only once. The ten largest account for around 10% of the sample. Sequences were derived from PBMCs from blood, sampled about 12 days after vaccination. These receptors originate from a man in his fifties or sixties who received an inactivated influenza vaccine. Donor details come from another sample of the same person, matched by shared clones.

This clonotype was counted between two and nine times. The CDR3 DNA follows: TGTGCCAGCAGTCCGGCTTCCCACTATGGCTACACCTTC. It is translated as CASSPASHYGYTF. The rearrangement uses TRBV27 and TRBJ1-2; D gene ambiguous. The CDR3 extends over 13 amino acids. The V gene's germline CDR1 is MNHEY and CDR2 SMNVEV (reference sequence). Trimming pared 5 bases from V and 3 bases from J, leaving 10 bases between.

This clonotype appeared many times. The rearrangement links TRBV4-1 to TRBJ1-4; a weak D match, TRBD1 (6 bases). The CDR3 has 14 residues. The V gene's germline CDR1 is MGHRA and CDR2 YSYEKL. The V and J ends lost 6 bases and 8 bases respectively, with 16 bases between them. The CDR3 DNA reads as TGCGCCAGCAGTCCTACAGGGTTCAGGGAAAAACTGTTTTTT. It is translated as CASSPTGFREKLFF.

This clonotype was found many times. The V and J genes are TRBV7-2 and TRBJ2-2, with TRBD1 identical over 10 bases. The junction had 4 bases not matched to a gene; V was cut back by 1 base and J by 5 bases. Germline V lookup: CDR1 SGHTA, CDR2 FQGNSA. The CDR3 length is 16 residues. The CDR3 spells CASSLVGQGDTGELFF. CDR3 bases: TGTGCCAGCAGCTTAGTCGGACAGGGGGATACCGGGGAGCTGTTTTTT.

The V and J genes are TRBV5-6 and TRBJ1-1; D unclear. The CDR3 runs 14 residues. Germline V gene sequence: CDR1 SGHDT, CDR2 YYEEEE. Trimming removed 6 bases at V and 1 base at J, with 13 bases between. In DNA form, the CDR3 reads TGTGCCAGCAATGTCAGGTGGAGGAACACTGAAGCTTTCTTT. Translated: CASNVRWRNTEAFF.

The J gene is TRBJ1-6, the V gene TRBV5-1; the D gene is possibly TRBD1 (5 bases). V lost 4 bases to trimming and J lost 5 bases, with 13 bases between them. From germline, CDR1 is SGHRS and CDR2 YFSETQ. The CDR3 extends over 15 amino acids. The CDR3: CASSSRQLNNSPLHF. The CDR3 nucleotides read TGCGCCAGCAGCAGCCGACAGTTAAATAATTCACCCCTCCACTTT.

The chain links TRBV11-1 to TRBJ2-1; TRBD1 matches at 9 bases. Per germline, CDR1 SGHAT and CDR2 FQDESV (reference sequence). V dropped 2 bases and J dropped 1; count of bases not matched to a gene: 12. The CDR3 length is 19 residues. The CDR3 sequence is CASSLPRDRVAASYNEQFF. For the CDR3, the DNA is TGTGCCAGCAGCTTACCTAGGGACAGGGTCGCCGCGTCCTACAATGAGCAGTTCTTC.

V gene TRBV11-1 combines with J gene TRBJ2-2; D gene unclear. Germline CDR1 SGHAT, CDR2 FQDESV (reference sequence). This CDR3 contains 15 residues. Trimming shortened V by 3 bases and J by 4 bases, and 12 bases separated the two germline ends. The CDR3, as DNA: TGTGCCAGCAGCTTTTCAGAGCAAGGCACCGGGGAGCTGTTTTTT. Its protein product is CASSFSEQGTGELFF.

This clonotype was counted at least ten times. The chain joins TRBV5-1 to TRBJ2-5; D perhaps matches TRBD2 (5 bases). Trimming took 0 bases from V and 2 from J, leaving 8 bases between them. From germline, CDR1 is SGHRS and CDR2 YFSETQ. The CDR3 has 14 residues. In DNA, the CDR3 is TGCGCCAGCAGCTTGGTGGGAGTACAAGAGACCCAGTACTTC. Amino acid sequence: CASSLVGVQETQYF.

This clonotype appeared a few times. The CDR3 spells CASSLAAGVSNEQFF. The CDR3 DNA sequence: TGCGCCAGCAGCTTGGCGGCGGGAGTGTCCAATGAGCAGTTCTTC. The chain links TRBV5-1 to TRBJ2-1, with TRBD2 matching 7 bases. Looked up from germline, CDR1 is SGHRS and CDR2 is YFSETQ. The CDR3 consists of 15 residues. V shed 0 bases, J shed 6 bases, and the junction held 6 bases outside the gene matches.

The table lists this clonotype with many counts. The rearrangement links TRBV7-2 to TRBJ2-1; 7 bases match TRBD1. This CDR3 is built from 12 residues. Germline V CDR1 and CDR2: SGHTA, FQGNSA. Losses at the gene ends were 1 base for V and 12 bases for J; bases not matched to a gene: 3. The CDR3 here is CASSLGGQLQFF. The DNA of the CDR3 is TGTGCCAGCAGCTTAGGGGGACAGCTGCAGTTCTTC.

This clonotype was recorded many times. J is TRBJ2-2 and V is TRBV5-1; D might be TRBD2 (6 bases). V was clipped by 0 bases and J by 0 bases, with 12 bases between them. This CDR3 has 17 amino acids. Per germline, CDR1 SGHRS and CDR2 YFSETQ. CDR3 region: CASSLVRGPTNTGELFF. CDR3 nucleotide sequence: TGCGCCAGCAGCTTGGTGCGGGGACCTACGAACACCGGGGAGCTGTTTTTT.

The chain carries TRBV20-1 and TRBJ2-1, with D uncertain. The CDR3 runs to 11 residues. The V end was cut by 1 base, the J end by 9 bases, with 7 bases between. The V gene's germline CDR1 is DFQATT and CDR2 SNEGSKA (reference sequence). DNA of the CDR3: TGCAGTGCTAGAGGTGGGGTTGAGCAGTTCTTC. Residues: CSARGGVEQFF.

The CDR3 sequence is CASSFGQDIRAQHF. The CDR3 nucleotides are TGTGCCAGCAGTTTCGGACAGGACATTCGGGCCCAGCATTTT. The rearrangement links TRBV6-5 to TRBJ1-5; TRBD1 aligns across 7 bases. J gave up 11 bases and V 4 bases, and 11 bases lay outside the gene matches. Germline V gene sequence: CDR1 MNHEY, CDR2 SVGAGI. CDR3 length equals 14 residues.

This clonotype came up a few times. The rearrangement uses TRBV21-1 and TRBJ2-7; TRBD1, the D gene given by the table, was not confirmed from the DNA. TRBV21-1 is an annotated pseudogene. The CDR3 is 15 residues long. The CDR3 is CASSTGTGSIYEQYF. In DNA form, the CDR3 reads TGTGCCAGCAGCACCGGGACAGGGAGTATCTACGAGCAGTACTTC.

V is TRBV28 and J is TRBJ2-5; D is possibly TRBD2 (5 bases). This CDR3 is built from 15 residues. The V end lost 5 bases, the J end lost 5 bases, and 18 bases lay between the germline ends. CDR1 is MDHEN, CDR2 SYDVKM, per germline. The CDR3 DNA follows: TGTGCCAGCAGTGGGAGTGGGTCGGGTTTCGAGACCCAGTACTTC. Protein product: CASSGSGSGFETQYF.

The V call is TRBV28, the J call TRBJ2-3; 10 bases are shared with TRBD2. V lost 3 bases to trimming and J lost 4 bases; unmatched junction nucleotides: 7. This CDR3 region has 16 residues. The germline CDR1 and CDR2 sequences are MDHEN and SYDVKM. In DNA form, the CDR3 reads TGTGCCAGCAGTTTCCCCCTAGCGGGAGCGGCAGATACGCAGTATTTT. Translating gives CASSFPLAGAADTQYF.

This clonotype was recorded a few times. V usage is TRBV19 and J usage is TRBJ2-2; 7 bases align to TRBD1. The J segment lost 6 bases and the V segment lost 5 bases, leaving 9 bases of the junction unmatched. CDR1 is LNHDA and CDR2 is SQIVND in the germline V gene (reference sequence). This CDR3 is built from 15 residues. CDR3 DNA: TGTGCCAGTAGTCCCGGGACAGCTCGATCCGGGGAGCTGTTTTTT. Translated: CASSPGTARSGELFF. The variable domain in full, with the rest retrieved from reference TRBV19 and TRBJ2-2, is DGGITQSPKYLFRKEGQNVTLSCEQNLNHDAMYWYRQDPGQGLRLIYYSQIVNDFQKGDIAEGYSVSREKKESFPLTVTSAQKNPTAFYLCASSPGTARSGELFFGEGSRLTVL.

CDR3 sequence reads: CASSRSTWDTDTQYF. DNA of the CDR3: TGCGCCAGCTCTCGATCCACGTGGGACACAGATACGCAGTATTTT. This chain uses TRBV5-1 with TRBJ2-3; D gene uncertain. V dropped 7 bases and J dropped 2 bases, with 17 bases sitting between them. Germline V lookup: CDR1 SGHRS, CDR2 YFSETQ. CDR3 length: 15 residues.

The count of this clonotype is one. CDR3 amino acids: CSARGWGSSYNEQFF. The CDR3 bases are TGCAGTGCTAGAGGGTGGGGGAGCTCCTACAATGAGCAGTTCTTC. The chain links TRBV20-1 to TRBJ2-1, with D possibly being TRBD1 or TRBD2 (5 bases each). Trimming pared 1 base from V and 0 bases from J, leaving 10 bases between. The CDR3 has 15 amino acids. Germline V gives CDR1 DFQATT, CDR2 SNEGSKA (reference sequence).

The chain carries TRBV7-9 and TRBJ2-1; perhaps D is TRBD1 or TRBD2 (5 bases each). The V end lost 5 bases, the J end lost 2 bases, and 13 bases lay between the germline ends. CDR1 and CDR2 (germline): SEHNR, FQNEAQ (reference sequence). The CDR3 sequence is 15 residues long. The CDR3 sequence: CASSLPQGAYNEQFF. The CDR3 DNA follows: TGTGCCAGCAGCCTACCCCAGGGAGCCTACAATGAGCAGTTCTTC.

This clonotype has more than one count but fewer than ten. The rearrangement joins TRBV7-2 to TRBJ1-2; 7 nucleotides align to TRBD1. The CDR3 has 14 amino acids. The germline gives CDR1 SGHTA, CDR2 FQGNSA. The V segment lost 5 bases and the J segment 5 bases; nucleotides outside the gene matches: 8. As DNA, the CDR3 is TGTGCCAGCAGCGAAGACAGGGCTGGGTATGGCTACACCTTC. This codes for CASSEDRAGYGYTF.